The following is a TCR beta chain sequence with its context. CDR3 length: 14 residues. V was cut by 0 bases and J by 9 bases, with 10 bases left in between. Germline V lookup: CDR1 SGHNT, CDR2 YYREEE (reference sequence). The data belong to a study of CD8+ T cells in alopecia areata. After isolation, RNA underwent reverse transcription to generate cDNA as the sequencing template. Clones were sequenced by immunoSEQ multiplex PCR, and TCRdb holds only the in-frame ones, with some missing. The data show roughly 200,000 clones, roughly 50% seen once. The clonotype was recovered from a human donor in good health. Sequenced sample: CD8+ T cells sorted from blood. The V gene is TRBV5-4, the J gene TRBJ1-6, with D possibly TRBD1 on 6 matching bases. The CDR3 reads CASSLAGVGSPLHF. CDR3 in DNA: TGTGCCAGCAGCTTGGCAGGGGTCGGTTCACCCCTCCACTTT.